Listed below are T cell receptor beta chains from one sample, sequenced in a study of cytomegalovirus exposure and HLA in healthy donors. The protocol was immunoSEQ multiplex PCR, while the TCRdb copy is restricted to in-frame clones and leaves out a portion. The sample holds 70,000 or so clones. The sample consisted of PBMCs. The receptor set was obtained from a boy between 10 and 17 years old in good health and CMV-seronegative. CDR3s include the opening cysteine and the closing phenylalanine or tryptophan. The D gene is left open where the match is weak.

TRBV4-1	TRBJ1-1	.	TGCGCCAGCAGCCGAGGCGTGAACACTGAAGCTTTCTTT	CASSRGVNTEAFF
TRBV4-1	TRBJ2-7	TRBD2	TGCGCCAGCAGCCAATTCCGACTAGCGGGAGGCCCCGGGGGCTACGAGCAGTACTTC	CASSQFRLAGGPGGYEQYF
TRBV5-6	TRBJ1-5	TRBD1	TGTGCCAGCAGCCTAAAGCGATGGAGGGGGCCGCCCCAGCATTTT	CASSLKRWRGPPQHF
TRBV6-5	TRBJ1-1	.	TGTGCCAGCAGTTACCAATCGGGACTCAGGAACACTGAAGCTTTCTTT	CASSYQSGLRNTEAFF
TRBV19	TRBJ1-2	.	TGTGCCAGTACCCTAGGGGCGCATGTCTATGGCTACACCTTC	CASTLGAHVYGYTF
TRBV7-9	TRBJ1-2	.	TGTGCCAGCAGCTTATCCAGTTTCACCTATGGCTACACCTTC	CASSLSSFTYGYTF
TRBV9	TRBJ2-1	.	TGTGCCAGCAGCGCCGCGGGACCGCCGGACCTTTTGCAGTTCTTC	CASSAAGPPDLLQFF
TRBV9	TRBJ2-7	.	TGTGCCAGCAGCGCCTCCGGACAGCCCGCCTACGAGCAGTACTTC	CASSASGQPAYEQYF
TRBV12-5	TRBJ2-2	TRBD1	TGTGCTAGTGGTCCCTCGGACAGGGGACGTGGCGGGGAGCTGTTTTTT	CASGPSDRGRGGELFF
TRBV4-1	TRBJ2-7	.	TGCGCCAGCAGCCAATTGCAAGGGAGCAGGAACGAGCAGTACTTC	CASSQLQGSRNEQYF
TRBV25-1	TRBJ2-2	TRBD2	TGTGCCAGCAGTGAAATAGCGGGGGGTGCGGGGGAGCTGTTTTTT	CASSEIAGGAGELFF
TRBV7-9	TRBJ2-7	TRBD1	TGTGCCAGCAGCTCCCCCCCGGGACAGGGTTCGTATACTACCTACGAGCAGTACTTC	CASSSPPGQGSYTTYEQYF
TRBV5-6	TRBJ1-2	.	TGTGCCAGCAGTTGGCAGGGAAGCGTCGGCTACACCTTC	CASSWQGSVGYTF
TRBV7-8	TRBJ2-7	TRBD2	TGTGCCAGCAGCGTGCGGGAGGCAACCTACGAGCAGTACTTC	CASSVREATYEQYF
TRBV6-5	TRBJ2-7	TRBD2	TGTGCCAGCAGTTTAGGACTAGCGGGAGCCTACGAGCAGTACTTC	CASSLGLAGAYEQYF
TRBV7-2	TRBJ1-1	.	TGTGCCAGCAGTTACAGGGTTCAGACTGAAGCTTTCTTT	CASSYRVQTEAFF
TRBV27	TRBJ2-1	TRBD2	TGTGCCAGCAGTTTAGATCCCCGACTAGCGGGGCTAAATGAGCAGTTCTTC	CASSLDPRLAGLNEQFF
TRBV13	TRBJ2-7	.	TGTGCCAGCAGCTTTGCAGGTAGGGAGCAGTACTTC	CASSFAGREQYF
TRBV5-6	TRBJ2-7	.	TGTGCCAGCAGCTTGCGCTACGAGCAGTACTTC	CASSLRYEQYF
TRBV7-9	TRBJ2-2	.	TGTGCCAGCAGTGAAGAATCAGTAGGAGAAGTCGACACCGGGGAGCTGTTTTTT	CASSEESVGEVDTGELFF
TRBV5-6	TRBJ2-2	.	TGTGCCAGCAGCTTGGTACAGACAGCGACCGGGGAGCTGTTTTTT	CASSLVQTATGELFF
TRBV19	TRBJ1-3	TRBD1	TGTGCCAGTAGTATCACAGGGGTTGCTGGAAACACCATATATTTT	CASSITGVAGNTIYF
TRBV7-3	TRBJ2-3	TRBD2	TGTGCCAGCAGCGCAAGCGGGGGGGCCGGCGATAAGCAGTATTTT	CASSASGGAGDKQYF
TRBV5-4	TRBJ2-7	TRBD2	TGTGCCAGCAGCTTGGGACTAGCGACCCCATCCTACGAGCAGTACTTC	CASSLGLATPSYEQYF
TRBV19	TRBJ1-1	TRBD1	TGTGCCAGTAGTATTACAGGGGGCGATACTGAAGCTTTCTTT	CASSITGGDTEAFF
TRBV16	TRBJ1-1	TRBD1	TGTGCCAGCAGCCCCTCCGGGACAGGAACCTCGAACACTGAAGCTTTCTTT	CASSPSGTGTSNTEAFF
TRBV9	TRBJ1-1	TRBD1	TGTGCCAGCAGCGTAGCTGGGGGACAGGGCGCTGAAGCTTTCTTT	CASSVAGGQGAEAFF
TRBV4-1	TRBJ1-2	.	TGCGCCAGCAGCACCCCCGGGAAAAGGTCTAGCTCCAGCTATGGCTACACCTTC	CASSTPGKRSSSSYGYTF
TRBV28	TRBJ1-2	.	TGTGCCAGCAGTCCGTCCAGAGGAGTCTATGGCTACACCTTC	CASSPSRGVYGYTF
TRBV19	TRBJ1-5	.	TGTGCCAGTAGTATCTCTCTAGGTAGGAGCAATCAGCCCCAGCATTTT	CASSISLGRSNQPQHF
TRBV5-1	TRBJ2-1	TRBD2	TGCGCCAGCAGCCAAGGGGGTAGCGGGGGGGCGGAGGAGCAGTTCTTC	CASSQGGSGGAEEQFF
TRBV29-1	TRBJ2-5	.	TGCAGCGTTGGTCAGAACACCGAGACCCAGTACTTC	CSVGQNTETQYF
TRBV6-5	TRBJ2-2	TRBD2	TGTGCCAGCAGGTGGACTAGCGGGAGCCCCGGGGAGCTGTTTTTT	CASRWTSGSPGELFF
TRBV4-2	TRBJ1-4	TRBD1	TGTGCCAGCAGCCCCGCAGGGGGCGCGGATGAAAAACTGTTTTTT	CASSPAGGADEKLFF
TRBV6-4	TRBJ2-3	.	TGTGCCACCTCACAGGGCCACACAGATACGCAGTATTTT	CATSQGHTDTQYF
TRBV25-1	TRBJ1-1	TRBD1	TGTGCCAGCAGTCCAGCGCCGGGACAGTCTTCAACTGAAGCTTTCTTT	CASSPAPGQSSTEAFF
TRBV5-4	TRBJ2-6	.	TGTGCCAGCAGCCCGGGGTCCTCGGGGGCCAACGTCCTGACTTTC	CASSPGSSGANVLTF
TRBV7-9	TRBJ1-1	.	TGTGCCAGCATGGGGGACAAGGTCACTGAAGCTTTCTTT	CASMGDKVTEAFF
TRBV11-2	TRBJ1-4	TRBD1	TGTGCCAGCAGCTTAGACCTCGGGACAGGGGTTGAAAAACTGTTTTTT	CASSLDLGTGVEKLFF
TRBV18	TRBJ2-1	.	TGTGCCAGCTCACCAGCCGGGATGGGGTACAATGAGCAGTTCTTC	CASSPAGMGYNEQFF
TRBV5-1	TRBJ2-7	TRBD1	TGCGCCACCTCCTTCGAGGGGGCGACCTACGAGCAGTACTTC	CATSFEGATYEQYF
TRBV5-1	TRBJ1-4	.	TGCGCCAGCAGCTTGGAGAGCATAAATGAAAAACTGTTTTTT	CASSLESINEKLFF
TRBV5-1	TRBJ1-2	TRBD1	TGCGCCAGCAGCAGCCTGACAGGGGCCGTCAACTATGGCTACACCTTC	CASSSLTGAVNYGYTF
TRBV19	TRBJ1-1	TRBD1	TGTGCCAGTAGCCAGGGGGCCCAGAACACTGAAGCTTTCTTT	CASSQGAQNTEAFF
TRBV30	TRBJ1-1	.	TGTGCCTGGAGTGAACAGAATGGGGGGTTTCCTGGGGGATCGGTCACTGAAGCTTTCTTT	CAWSEQNGGFPGGSVTEAFF
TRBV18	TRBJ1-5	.	TGTGCCAGCTCACCTGGAGGGTTCAATCAGCACCAGCATTTT	CASSPGGFNQHQHF